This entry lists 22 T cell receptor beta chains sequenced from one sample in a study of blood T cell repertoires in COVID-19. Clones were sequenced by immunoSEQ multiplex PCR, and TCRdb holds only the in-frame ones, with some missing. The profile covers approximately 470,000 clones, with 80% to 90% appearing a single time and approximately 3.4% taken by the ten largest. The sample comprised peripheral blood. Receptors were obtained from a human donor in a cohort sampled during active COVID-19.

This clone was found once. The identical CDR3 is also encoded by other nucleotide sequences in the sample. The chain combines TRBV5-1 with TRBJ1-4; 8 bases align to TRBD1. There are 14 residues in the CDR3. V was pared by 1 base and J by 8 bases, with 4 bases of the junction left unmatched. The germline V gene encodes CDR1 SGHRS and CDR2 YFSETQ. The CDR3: CASSLQGAEEKLFF. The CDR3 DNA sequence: TGCGCCAGCAGCTTGCAGGGGGCGGAGGAAAAACTGTTTTTT.

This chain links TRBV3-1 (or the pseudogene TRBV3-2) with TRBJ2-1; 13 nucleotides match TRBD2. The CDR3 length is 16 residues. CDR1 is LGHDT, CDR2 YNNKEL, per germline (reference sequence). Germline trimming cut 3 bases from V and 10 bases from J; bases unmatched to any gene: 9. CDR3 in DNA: TGTGCCAGCAGCCACGGACTAGCGGGAGTTTTGAGGGAGCAGTTCTTC. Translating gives CASSHGLAGVLREQFF.

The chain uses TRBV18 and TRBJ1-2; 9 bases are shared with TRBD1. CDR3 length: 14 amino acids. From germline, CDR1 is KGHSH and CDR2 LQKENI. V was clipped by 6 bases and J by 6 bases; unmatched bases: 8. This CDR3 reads CASSRTGEVDGYTF. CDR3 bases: TGTGCCAGCTCTCGGACAGGGGAGGTTGATGGCTACACCTTC. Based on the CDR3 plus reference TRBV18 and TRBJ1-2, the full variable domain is NAGVMQNPRHLVRRRGQEARLRCSPMKGHSHVYWYRQLPEEGLKFMVYLQKENIIDESGMPKERFSAEFPKEGPSILRIQQVVRGDSAAYFCASSRTGEVDGYTFGSGTRLTVV.

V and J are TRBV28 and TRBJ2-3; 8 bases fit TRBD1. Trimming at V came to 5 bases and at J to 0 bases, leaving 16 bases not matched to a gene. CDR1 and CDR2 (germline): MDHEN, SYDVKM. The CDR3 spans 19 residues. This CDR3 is CASSGFPGQVTSSTDTQYF. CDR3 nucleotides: TGTGCCAGCAGTGGCTTTCCGGGACAGGTTACCTCTAGCACAGATACGCAGTATTTT.

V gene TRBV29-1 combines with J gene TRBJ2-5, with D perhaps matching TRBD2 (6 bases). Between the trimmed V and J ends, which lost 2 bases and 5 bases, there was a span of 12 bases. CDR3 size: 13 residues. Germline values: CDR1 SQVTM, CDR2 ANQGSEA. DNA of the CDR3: TGCAGCGTTGAACGGTCGGGAGCGGAGACCCAGTACTTC. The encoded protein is CSVERSGAETQYF. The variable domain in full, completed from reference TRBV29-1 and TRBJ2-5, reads SAVISQKPSRDICQRGTSLTIQCQVDSQVTMMFWYRQQPGQSLTLIATANQGSEATYESGFVIDKFPISRPNLTFSTLTVSNMSPEDSSIYLCSVERSGAETQYFGPGTRLLVL.

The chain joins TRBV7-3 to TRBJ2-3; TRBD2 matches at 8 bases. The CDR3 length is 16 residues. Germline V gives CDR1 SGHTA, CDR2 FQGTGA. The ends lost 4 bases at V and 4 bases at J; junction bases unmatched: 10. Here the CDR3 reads CASSSSGTRISDTQYF. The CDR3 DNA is TGTGCCAGCAGCTCGTCCGGGACTAGAATCTCAGATACGCAGTATTTT.

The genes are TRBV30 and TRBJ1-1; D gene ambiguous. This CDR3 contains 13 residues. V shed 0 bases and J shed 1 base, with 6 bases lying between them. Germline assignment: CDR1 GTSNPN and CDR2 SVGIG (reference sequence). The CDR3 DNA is TGTGCCTGGAGTGTATGGAGGAACACTGAAGCTTTCTTT. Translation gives CAWSVWRNTEAFF.

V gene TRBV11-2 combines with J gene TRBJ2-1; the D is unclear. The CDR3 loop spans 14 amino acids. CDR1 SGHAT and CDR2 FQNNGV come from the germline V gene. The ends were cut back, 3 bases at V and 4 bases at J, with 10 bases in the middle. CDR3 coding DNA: TGTGCCAGCAGCTTGGGCACCCAGTACAATGAGCAGTTCTTC. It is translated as CASSLGTQYNEQFF.

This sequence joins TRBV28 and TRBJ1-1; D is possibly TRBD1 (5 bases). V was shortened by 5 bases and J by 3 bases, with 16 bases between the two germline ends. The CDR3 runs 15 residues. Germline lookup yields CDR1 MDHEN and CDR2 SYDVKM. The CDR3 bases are TGTGCCAGCAGTCCGGCCGGAGGGACGGACACTGAAGCTTTCTTT. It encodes CASSPAGGTDTEAFF.

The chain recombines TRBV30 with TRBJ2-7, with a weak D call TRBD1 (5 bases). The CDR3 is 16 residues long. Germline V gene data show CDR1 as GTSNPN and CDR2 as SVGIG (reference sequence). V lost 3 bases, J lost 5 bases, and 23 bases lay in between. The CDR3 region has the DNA TGTGCCTGGAGGGGGCATCCGGCAACCCCTAGGAACGAGCAGTACTTC. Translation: CAWRGHPATPRNEQYF.

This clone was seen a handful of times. CDR3 protein: CASSYSFDNSPLHF. CDR3 bases: TGTGCCAGCAGTTACTCGTTCGATAATTCACCCCTCCACTTT. V and J are TRBV6-6 and TRBJ1-6, with unresolved D. This CDR3 is 14 amino acids long. Trimming cost V 0 bases and J 5 bases, with 5 bases left between them. Germline assignment: CDR1 MNHNY and CDR2 SVGAGI (reference sequence).

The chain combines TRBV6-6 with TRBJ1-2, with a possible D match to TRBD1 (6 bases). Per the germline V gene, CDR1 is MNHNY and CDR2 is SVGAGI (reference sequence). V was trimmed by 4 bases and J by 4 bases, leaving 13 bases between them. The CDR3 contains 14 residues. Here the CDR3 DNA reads TGTGCCAGCAGTTTGGGCAGACAGGTCTATGGCTACACCTTC. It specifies CASSLGRQVYGYTF.

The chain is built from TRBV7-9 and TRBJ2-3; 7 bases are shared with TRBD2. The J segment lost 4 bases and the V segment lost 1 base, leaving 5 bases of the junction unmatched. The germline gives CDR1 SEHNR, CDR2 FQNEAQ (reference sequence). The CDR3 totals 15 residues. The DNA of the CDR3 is TGTGCCAGCAGCTTAGGACTAGCTTTGGCAGATACGCAGTATTTT. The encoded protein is CASSLGLALADTQYF.

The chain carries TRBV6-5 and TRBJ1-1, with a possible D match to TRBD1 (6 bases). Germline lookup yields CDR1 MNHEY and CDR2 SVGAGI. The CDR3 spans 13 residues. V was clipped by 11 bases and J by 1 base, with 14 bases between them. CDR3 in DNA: TGTGCCGGCCGTAGGACAGAGAACACTGAAGCTTTCTTT. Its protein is CAGRRTENTEAFF.

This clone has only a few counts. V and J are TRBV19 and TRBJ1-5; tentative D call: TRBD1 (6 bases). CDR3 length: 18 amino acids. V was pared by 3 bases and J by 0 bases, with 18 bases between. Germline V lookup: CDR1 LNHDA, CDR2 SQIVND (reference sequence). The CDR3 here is CASSMWTAGLYSNQPQHF. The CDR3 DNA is TGTGCCAGTAGTATGTGGACAGCGGGACTTTATAGCAATCAGCCCCAGCATTTT.

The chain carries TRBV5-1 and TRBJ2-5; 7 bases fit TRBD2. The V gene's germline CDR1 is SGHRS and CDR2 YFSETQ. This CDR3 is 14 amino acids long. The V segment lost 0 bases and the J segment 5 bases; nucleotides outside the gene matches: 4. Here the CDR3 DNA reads TGCGCCAGCAGCTTGGGACTAGCAGGGGAGACCCAGTACTTC. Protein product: CASSLGLAGETQYF.

In DNA form, the CDR3 reads TGTGCCTCTACACAGGTCCCTAACTATGGCTACACCTTC. It codes for CASTQVPNYGYTF. The gene calls are TRBV10-3 and TRBJ1-2; a weak D match, TRBD1 (5 bases). Germline V gene sequence: CDR1 ENHRY, CDR2 SYGVKD. CDR3 length: 13 amino acids. V was cut by 11 bases and J by 0 bases, with 13 bases left in between.

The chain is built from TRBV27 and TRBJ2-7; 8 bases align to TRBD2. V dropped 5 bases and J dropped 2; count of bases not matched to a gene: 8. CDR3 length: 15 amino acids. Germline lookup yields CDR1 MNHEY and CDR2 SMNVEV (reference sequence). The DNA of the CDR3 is TGTGCCAGCAGTACCCCCGGGGGGGTACCCTACGAGCAGTACTTC. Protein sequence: CASSTPGGVPYEQYF.

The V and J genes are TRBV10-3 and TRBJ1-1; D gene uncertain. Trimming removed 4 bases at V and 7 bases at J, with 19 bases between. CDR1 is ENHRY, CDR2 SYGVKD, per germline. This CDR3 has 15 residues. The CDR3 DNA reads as TGTGCCATCAGTGGCCCCTACAGCGGTACCAATGAAGCTTTCTTT. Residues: CAISGPYSGTNEAFF.

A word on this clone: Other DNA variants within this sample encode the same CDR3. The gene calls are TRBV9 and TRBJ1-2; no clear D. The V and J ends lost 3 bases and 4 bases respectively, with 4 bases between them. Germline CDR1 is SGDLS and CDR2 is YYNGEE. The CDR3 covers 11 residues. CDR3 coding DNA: TGTGCCAGCAGCGCATCCTATGGCTACACCTTC. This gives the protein CASSASYGYTF.

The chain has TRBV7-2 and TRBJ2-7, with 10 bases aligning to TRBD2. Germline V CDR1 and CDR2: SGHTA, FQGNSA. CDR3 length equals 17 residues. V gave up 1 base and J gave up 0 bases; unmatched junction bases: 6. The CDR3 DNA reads TGTGCCAGCAGCTTAGGGGGAGCGGGAGGGGGCTCCTACGAGCAGTACTTC. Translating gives CASSLGGAGGGSYEQYF.

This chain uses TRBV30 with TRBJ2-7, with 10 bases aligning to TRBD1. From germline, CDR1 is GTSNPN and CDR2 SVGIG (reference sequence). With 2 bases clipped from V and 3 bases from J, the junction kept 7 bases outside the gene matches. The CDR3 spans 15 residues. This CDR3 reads CAWSSKGQGGYEQYF. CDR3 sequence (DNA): TGTGCCTGGAGTTCGAAAGGACAGGGGGGCTACGAGCAGTACTTC.